The 10 T cell receptor beta chains in this list originate from one sample, sequenced in a study of beta chain features in type 1 diabetes. General study points: The study found moderately but significantly shorter TCRB CDR3s in all four CD4+ subsets of Type 1 diabetes patients.

The investigators reverse transcribed all of the isolated RNA, so they sequenced expressed TCRB transcripts. Only in-frame clones appear in the TCRdb table, and some are missing; sequencing was by immunoSEQ multiplex PCR. The sample consists of about 160,000 clones, roughly 65% of them appearing once. Their cognate antigens are unknown. Sequenced: naive CD4+ T cells from blood. These TCRs come from a man between 25 and 39 years old with type 1 diabetes.

This chain connects TRBV29-1 to TRBJ1-5; D call uncertain. Germline values: CDR1 SQVTM, CDR2 ANQGSEA. The CDR3 totals 13 residues. The V end lost 7 bases, the J end lost 6 bases, and 16 bases lay between the germline ends. CDR3 coding DNA: TGCAGCGGCGGCTTTGGGAGTGGTCAGCCCCAGCATTTT. Encoded protein: CSGGFGSGQPQHF.

J is TRBJ2-3 and V is TRBV14; D is unresolved. Germline V gene lookup returns CDR1 SGHDN and CDR2 FVKESK. The CDR3 is 16 residues long. Trimming removed 4 bases from V and 4 bases from J, with 18 bases in between. CDR3 coding DNA: TGTGCCAGCAGCCCAGTCCGGCCCACAAGTCCAGATACGCAGTATTTT. It translates to CASSPVRPTSPDTQYF.

The rearrangement joins TRBV30 to TRBJ2-1; D is unclear. V dropped 5 bases and J dropped 6 bases, with 8 bases sitting between them. There are 11 residues in the CDR3. Germline lookup yields CDR1 GTSNPN and CDR2 SVGIG (reference sequence). The CDR3 DNA is TGTGCCTGGGGCGATTTCAATGAGCAGTTCTTC. As protein: CAWGDFNEQFF.

The rearrangement joins TRBV29-1 to TRBJ2-7; tentative D call: TRBD2 (6 bases). Germline V gene lookup returns CDR1 SQVTM and CDR2 ANQGSEA. Deletions cut 0 bases from V and 2 bases from J, with 11 bases between. The CDR3 is 14 residues long. CDR3 loop: CSVEDRGSAYEQYF. CDR3 nucleotides: TGCAGCGTTGAAGATCGGGGGTCCGCCTACGAGCAGTACTTC.

This chain connects TRBV30 to TRBJ1-2; no reliable D call. The ends were cut back, 5 bases at V and 7 bases at J, with 20 bases in the middle. Germline values: CDR1 GTSNPN, CDR2 SVGIG (reference sequence). The CDR3 extends over 14 amino acids. This CDR3 is CAWVLDEAFSGYTF. CDR3 DNA sequence: TGTGCCTGGGTCCTCGACGAGGCGTTCAGTGGCTACACCTTC.

The rearrangement links TRBV4-1 to TRBJ2-3, with 7 bases matching TRBD2. From germline, CDR1 is MGHRA and CDR2 YSYEKL. The CDR3 sequence is 15 residues long. The V gene end was trimmed by 1 base and the J gene end by 1 base; junction bases not matched to a gene: 2. CDR3 nucleotides: TGCGCCAGCAGCCAAGCAACTAGCGGCACAGATACGCAGTATTTT. Its protein is CASSQATSGTDTQYF.

The chain is built from TRBV23-1 and TRBJ2-7, with 9 bases aligning to TRBD1. TRBV23-1 has ORF status, its function being uncertain. This CDR3 has 13 amino acids. The junction had 4 bases not matched to a gene; V was cut back by 7 bases and J by 3 bases. The CDR3 coding sequence is TGCGCCAGCATGGGACAGGGAGACTACGAGCAGTACTTC. This codes for CASMGQGDYEQYF.

This clone was counted a few times. V gene TRBV29-1 combines with J gene TRBJ2-3; 11 nucleotides line up with TRBD2. Germline V gives CDR1 SQVTM, CDR2 ANQGSEA. This CDR3 contains 17 residues. V shed 2 bases and J 0 bases; nucleotides not matched to a gene: 7. The CDR3 DNA reads TGCAGCGTTGAAAGACTAGCGGGGCTACCTAGCACAGATACGCAGTATTTT. Its translation: CSVERLAGLPSTDTQYF.

The V and J genes are TRBV4-3 and TRBJ2-3, with 9 bases fitting TRBD1. The trim removed 2 bases at V and 5 bases at J, leaving 14 bases unmatched. This CDR3 comprises 18 residues. The germline gives CDR1 LGHNA, CDR2 YSLEER. CDR3 DNA sequence: TGCGCCAGCAGCCAACGCGTACCGGGACAGGGCCTTGGAGATACGCAGTATTTT. Translating it yields CASSQRVPGQGLGDTQYF.

For this clone: Its ends do not fully match the called genes, so a read error is possible. This rearrangement joins TRBV4-3 to TRBJ1-2; 10 bases are shared with TRBD1. Looked up from germline, CDR1 is LGHNA and CDR2 is YSLEER. The CDR3 length is 15 residues. CDR3 region: CASSQDGGTGAMTSF. In DNA, the CDR3 is TGCGCCAGCAGCCAAGATGGCGGGACAGGGGCTATGACATCCTTC.